This T cell receptor (beta chain) was identified during a study of T cells in Graves' hyperthyroidism and ophthalmopathy. Overall study context: Peripheral blood samples were taken at initial diagnosis, prior to any treatment. Findings of the study overall: Blood shared most expanded thyroid clonotypes above 0.001.

Researchers took RNA transcripts and amplified the TCR beta CDR3 regions from them. An initial round of RT-PCR targeting the TCR CDR3 relied on the HTBI primer set. MiXCR, applied by TCRdb to the multiplex PCR reads, yields one record per CDR3 protein. The data hold 500,000 or so distinct CDR3 sequences, with roughly a sixth observed a single time. V dropped 5 bases and J dropped 2 bases, with 16 bases sitting between them. Germline values: CDR1 SGHVS, CDR2 FQNEAQ. This CDR3 is 15 amino acids long. Lactation, pregnancy, other autoimmune disease or uncontrolled infection excluded patients. This clonotype was recorded many times. What it binds is unknown.

This sequence was found in a woman aged 18 to 35 with Graves' ophthalmopathy. The chain has TRBV7-8 and TRBJ2-7; D may be TRBD1 (6 bases). Material: blood. The CDR3 bases are TGTGCCAGCAGCACCAGACGAGGACAGACCTACGAGCAGTACTTC. It encodes CASSTRRGQTYEQYF.